One T cell receptor (beta chain) is described in this entry. The sample is drawn from a study of blood T cell repertoires in COVID-19. Study context: Samples taken during acute and convalescent COVID-19 were collected in the United States, Italy and Spain.

Germline lookup yields CDR1 MNHEY and CDR2 SVGAGI. Trimming cost V 4 bases and J 4 bases; bases outside gene matches: 9. CDR3 length equals 15 residues. Original processing methods: How many nucleated cells were present was estimated from reference gene primer amplification. The repertoire was sequenced with immunoSEQ multiplex PCR; TCRdb's copy has only in-frame clones and lacks some. V, J and clone size reflect that table, while D and trimming were determined from the DNA. The sample includes approximately 74,000 clones, roughly 86% of them seen just once. This TCR derives from a man aged 70 or older with acute or convalescent COVID-19. J is TRBJ2-7 and V is TRBV6-5, with 8 bases aligning to TRBD2. Sequences were obtained from peripheral blood. The CDR3 here is CASSSARAGGYEQYF. CDR3 bases: TGTGCCAGCAGTTCCGCCAGGGCGGGAGGATACGAGCAGTACTTC.